Presented here are 28 T cell receptor beta chains from one specimen sequenced in a study of shared clonotypes between healthy human individuals. Profiled with immunoSEQ multiplex PCR; TCRdb holds only in-frame clones, not every one. The data show 600,000 to 700,000 clones, roughly 73% seen once. Sequencing input: memory CD4+ T cells sorted from blood. Specified subset: CD45RA-negative fraction. The source of these receptors is a woman aged 25-40 years in good health.

The chain combines TRBV5-1 with TRBJ1-3; D ambiguous. Germline loops: CDR1 SGHRS, CDR2 YFSETQ. The V and J ends lost 4 bases and 0 bases respectively, with 5 bases between them. This CDR3 has 13 residues. The CDR3 spells CASSVGSGNTIYF. The CDR3 region has the DNA TGCGCCAGCAGCGTAGGCTCTGGAAACACCATATATTTT.

This clone was seen a handful of times. J is TRBJ1-2 and V is TRBV5-1; no clear D. With 7 bases removed from V and 8 bases from J, the gap between germline ends came to 24 bases. Germline V gives CDR1 SGHRS, CDR2 YFSETQ. The CDR3 has 15 amino acids. In DNA form, the CDR3 reads TGCGCCAGCGGCACGAGGTGGCCGACAACGGGGGGCTACACCTTC. It yields the protein CASGTRWPTTGGYTF.

The chain employs TRBV28 and TRBJ2-2; 7 nucleotides match TRBD2. The CDR3 is 15 amino acids. Germline CDR1 MDHEN, CDR2 SYDVKM. V lost 10 bases and J lost 1; bases outside the gene matches: 9. CDR3: CATYRLAENTGELFF. The CDR3 region has the DNA TGTGCCACTTACCGGCTAGCGGAGAACACCGGGGAGCTGTTTTTT.

The V gene is TRBV6-1, the J gene TRBJ1-1, with D unclear. This CDR3 region has 11 residues. In germline, CDR1 is MNHNS, CDR2 SASEGT. The germline V and J ends were trimmed by 7 bases and 8 bases, with 11 bases remaining between them. The CDR3 region is CASTNLGEAFF. DNA for the CDR3: TGTGCCAGCACAAATTTGGGGGAAGCTTTCTTT.

The V and J genes are TRBV28 and TRBJ2-1; TRBD2 matches at 8 bases. CDR1 is MDHEN, CDR2 SYDVKM, per germline. This CDR3 has 13 residues. V lost 2 bases, J lost 12 bases, and 6 bases stayed unmatched. CDR3 loop: CASSLSGSGGQFF. The CDR3 coding sequence is TGTGCCAGCAGTTTAAGCGGGAGCGGGGGGCAGTTCTTC.

Note on this clone: A much bigger clone sits one base away, suggesting this may be a read error. The rearrangement links TRBV5-1 to TRBJ2-1, with 11 nucleotides matching TRBD2. The V gene end was trimmed by 4 bases and the J gene end by 3 bases; junction bases not matched to a gene: 3. CDR3 length: 15 amino acids. Germline-derived CDR1 and CDR2 are SGHRS and YFSETQ. The CDR3, as DNA: TGCGCCAGCAGCCCGGGACTAGCGGACTACAATGAGCAGTTCTTC. Amino acids: CASSPGLADYNEQFF.

V usage is TRBV18 and J usage is TRBJ1-2; D is undetermined. The CDR3 contains 12 residues. Between the trimmed V and J ends, which lost 6 bases and 7 bases, there was a span of 12 bases. Germline V CDR1 and CDR2: KGHSH, LQKENI. The CDR3 bases are TGTGCCAGCTCCGATGGGCTTCTTGGCTACACCTTC. Translation gives CASSDGLLGYTF.

This clone showed up many times. CDR3 sequence (DNA): TGCGCCAGCAGCCAAAAACTAGCTGCTAGCACAGATACGCAGTATTTT. Protein product: CASSQKLAASTDTQYF. The rearrangement links TRBV4-1 to TRBJ2-3; a weak D match, TRBD2 (6 bases). V shed 2 bases and J shed 0 bases, with 12 bases lying between them. CDR3 size: 16 residues. CDR1 is MGHRA and CDR2 is YSYEKL in the germline V gene.

The rearrangement joins TRBV5-4 to TRBJ2-5; a weak D match, TRBD2 (6 bases). Germline loops: CDR1 SGHNT, CDR2 YYREEE (reference sequence). The CDR3 totals 14 residues. The germline V and J ends were trimmed by 3 bases and 5 bases, with 14 bases remaining between them. Here the CDR3 DNA reads TGTGCCAGCAGCTCCGCTAGCGCCCGGGAGACCCAGTACTTC. Protein product: CASSSASARETQYF.

V and J are TRBV7-3 and TRBJ2-7; TRBD2 matches at 10 bases. This CDR3 is built from 14 residues. The junction had 3 bases not matched to a gene; V was cut back by 4 bases and J by 3 bases. Germline-derived CDR1 and CDR2 are SGHTA and FQGTGA. The CDR3 protein is CASSWTSGNYEQYF. The CDR3 DNA reads TGTGCCAGCAGCTGGACTAGCGGTAACTACGAGCAGTACTTC. Together with reference TRBV7-3 and TRBJ2-7, the CDR3 gives the full variable domain: GAGVSQTPSNKVTEKGKYVELRCDPISGHTALYWYRQSLGQGPEFLIYFQGTGAADDSGLPNDRFFAVRPEGSVSTLKIQRTERGDSAVYLCASSWTSGNYEQYFGPGTRLTVT.

This clone was seen a few times. At the DNA level, this CDR3 is encoded by other sequences in the same sample as well. This chain links TRBV11-2 with TRBJ2-5; tentatively, D is TRBD2 (6 bases). Trimming pared 3 bases from V and 3 bases from J, leaving 8 bases between. The germline V gene encodes CDR1 SGHAT and CDR2 FQNNGV. The CDR3 totals 13 residues. CDR3 nucleotides: TGTGCCAGCAGCTTGGGCGGGGAAGAGACCCAGTACTTC. As protein: CASSLGGEETQYF.

This chain links TRBV2 with TRBJ1-5; no clear D. The germline gives CDR1 SNHLY, CDR2 FYNNEI. V lost 7 bases and J lost 4, with 11 bases in between. This CDR3 contains 13 residues. The CDR3 region is CASNSQNNQPQHF. The CDR3 DNA reads TGTGCCAGCAATTCACAGAATAATCAGCCCCAGCATTTT.

As to this clone: A far more abundant clone sits one base away, making this likely a read error. The identical CDR3 is also encoded by other nucleotide sequences in the sample. The chain combines TRBV5-1 with TRBJ1-3, with a possible D match to TRBD1 (5 bases). The germline CDR1 and CDR2 sequences are SGHRS and YFSETQ. The V gene lost 0 bases and the J gene lost 0 bases, with 7 bases spanning the gap. The CDR3 sequence is 15 residues long. The CDR3: CASSLAGGSGNTIYF. DNA of the CDR3: TGCGCCAGCAGCTTGGCCGGGGGCTCTGGAAACACCATATATTTT. Drawing the rest from reference TRBV5-1 and TRBJ1-3, the complete variable domain is KAGVTQTPRYLIKTRGQQVTLSCSPISGHRSVSWYQQTPGQGLQFLFEYFSETQRNKGNFPGRFSGRQFSNSRSEMNVSTLELGDSALYLCASSLAGGSGNTIYFGEGSWLTVV.

On this clone: This may stem from a read error, because a much larger clone lies one nucleotide away. The rearrangement uses TRBV6-5 and TRBJ1-5, with 8 bases lining up with TRBD1. Trimming at V came to 0 bases and at J to 2 bases, leaving 0 bases not matched to a gene. The CDR3 extends over 15 amino acids. CDR1 is MNHEY and CDR2 is SVGAGI in the germline V gene. CDR3 sequence reads: CASSYSTGGNQPQHF. Written as DNA, the CDR3 is TGTGCCAGCAGTTACTCGACAGGGGGCAATCAGCCCCAGCATTTT.

The rearrangement links TRBV18 to TRBJ2-1; D not resolved. The V end lost 0 bases, the J end lost 0 bases, and 6 bases lay between the germline ends. The CDR3 totals 15 residues. Germline V gives CDR1 KGHSH, CDR2 LQKENI. CDR3 region: CASSPPASSYNEQFF. CDR3 DNA: TGTGCCAGCTCACCACCGGCGAGCTCCTACAATGAGCAGTTCTTC. Full variable domain (outside the CDR3, taken from reference TRBV18 and TRBJ2-1): NAGVMQNPRHLVRRRGQEARLRCSPMKGHSHVYWYRQLPEEGLKFMVYLQKENIIDESGMPKERFSAEFPKEGPSILRIQQVVRGDSAAYFCASSPPASSYNEQFFGPGTRLTVL.

This clone was detected a few times. The V and J genes are TRBV19 and TRBJ2-3; D perhaps matches TRBD2 (6 bases). V shed 0 bases and J shed 3 bases, with 19 bases lying between them. The germline V gene has CDR1 LNHDA and CDR2 SQIVND (reference sequence). The CDR3 has 18 residues. The CDR3 DNA sequence: TGTGCCAGTAGTATAGATCACTCGAGCGGGTGGAGGACAGATACGCAGTATTTT. Translating it yields CASSIDHSSGWRTDTQYF.

The genes are TRBV5-4 and TRBJ2-7; TRBD2 matches 12 bases. From germline, CDR1 is SGHNT and CDR2 YYREEE (reference sequence). This CDR3 spans 14 amino acids. Trimming at V came to 2 bases and at J to 4 bases, leaving 1 base not matched to a gene. The CDR3 bases are TGTGCCAGCAGCTTTGGGACTAGCGGGTACGAGCAGTACTTC. This translates into CASSFGTSGYEQYF.

This clone was observed once. The J gene is TRBJ2-7, the V gene TRBV5-1; 8 nucleotides agree with TRBD1. The CDR3 totals 12 residues. CDR1 SGHRS and CDR2 YFSETQ come from the germline V gene. CDR3 protein: CASSSEQGVSLV. In DNA form, the CDR3 reads TGCGCCAGCAGCTCGGAACAGGGGGTAAGTTTAGTC.

CDR3 sequence: CASSLNVYEQYF. The CDR3 DNA follows: TGTGCCAGCAGCTTGAACGTCTACGAGCAGTACTTC. The V call is TRBV5-5, the J call TRBJ2-7; no firm D call. This CDR3 region has 12 residues. Trimming left V 1 base short and J 3 bases short, with 5 bases between. Germline assignment: CDR1 SGHKS and CDR2 YYEKEE (reference sequence).

V is TRBV5-6 and J is TRBJ2-1; 7 positions match TRBD1. In germline, CDR1 is SGHDT, CDR2 YYEEEE. The V gene end was trimmed by 3 bases and the J gene end by 7 bases; junction bases not matched to a gene: 10. The CDR3 spans 15 residues. CDR3 protein: CASSSTGAPWNEQFF. CDR3 DNA sequence: TGTGCCAGCAGCTCCACAGGGGCCCCGTGGAATGAGCAGTTCTTC.

In the case of this clone: The same CDR3 also results from other DNA sequences found in this sample. The rearrangement joins TRBV19 to TRBJ2-7, with 14 nucleotides matching TRBD2. This CDR3 has 15 amino acids. Germline values: CDR1 LNHDA, CDR2 SQIVND (reference sequence). The J segment lost 5 bases and the V segment lost 5 bases, leaving 5 bases of the junction unmatched. This CDR3 reads CASSETSGRAHEQYF. Written as DNA, the CDR3 is TGTGCCAGTAGTGAGACTAGCGGGAGGGCCCACGAGCAGTACTTC.

The V gene is TRBV25-1, the J gene TRBJ2-1; the D gene is possibly TRBD2 (5 bases). From germline, CDR1 is MGHDK and CDR2 SYGVNS. CDR3 length: 14 residues. V was shortened by 7 bases and J by 3 bases, with 13 bases between the two germline ends. CDR3 protein: CASTTAGGYNEQFF. DNA of the CDR3: TGTGCCAGCACTACCGCGGGCGGCTACAATGAGCAGTTCTTC.

This clone was recorded once. This sequence joins TRBV5-6 and TRBJ1-3; no clear D. The CDR3 has 14 amino acids. CDR1 and CDR2 from the germline V gene are SGHDT and YYEEEE. The ends were cut back, 0 bases at V and 0 bases at J, with 4 bases in the middle. Here the CDR3 DNA reads TGTGCCAGCAGCTTGGAGTACTCTGGAAACACCATATATTTT. It is translated as CASSLEYSGNTIYF. The entire variable domain, with the rest obtained from reference TRBV5-6 and TRBJ1-3, is as follows: DAGVTQSPTHLIKTRGQQVTLRCSPKSGHDTVSWYQQALGQGPQFIFQYYEEEERQRGNFPDRFSGHQFPNYSSELNVNALLLGDSALYLCASSLEYSGNTIYFGEGSWLTVV.

The chain is built from TRBV2 and TRBJ2-5; TRBD2 agrees at 9 bases. Looked up from germline, CDR1 is SNHLY and CDR2 is FYNNEI. J lost 5 bases, V lost 4 bases, and 8 bases had no gene match. CDR3 size: 15 residues. Here the CDR3 DNA reads TGTGCCAGCAGTGGTAATAGCGGGAGTTGGGAGACCCAGTACTTC. Translation gives CASSGNSGSWETQYF.

The rearrangement joins TRBV7-9 to TRBJ2-5; 9 positions match TRBD1. The CDR3 runs to 16 residues. The germline CDR1 and CDR2 sequences are SEHNR and FQNEAQ (reference sequence). J lost 3 bases, V lost 3 bases, and 8 bases had no gene match. CDR3 residues: CASSFNPGQGKETQYF. The DNA of the CDR3 is TGTGCCAGCAGCTTTAACCCCGGACAGGGGAAAGAGACCCAGTACTTC.

Only one count was recorded for this clone. The chain uses TRBV27 and TRBJ2-7; 7 bases fit TRBD2. After removal of 11 bases from V and 2 bases from J, the junction contained 12 bases not matched to a gene. Germline CDR1 MNHEY, CDR2 SMNVEV (reference sequence). The CDR3 loop spans 14 amino acids. The CDR3 sequence is CAPIERGGTYEQYF. DNA for the CDR3: TGTGCCCCTATCGAGCGGGGCGGGACCTACGAGCAGTACTTC.

This chain connects TRBV28 to TRBJ1-5; the D gene is possibly TRBD1 (6 bases). CDR1 is MDHEN, CDR2 SYDVKM, per germline. Trimming took 2 bases from V and 1 from J, leaving 15 bases between them. The CDR3 has 17 residues. The CDR3 is CASSLDSQGPSNQPQHF. For the CDR3, the DNA is TGTGCCAGCAGTTTAGATAGCCAGGGGCCGAGCAATCAGCCCCAGCATTTT.

The rearrangement links TRBV28 to TRBJ2-6; no reliable D call. CDR3 length: 14 amino acids. Germline V CDR1 and CDR2: MDHEN, SYDVKM. V gave up 10 bases and J gave up 2 bases, with 12 bases separating them. In nucleotides, the CDR3 is TGTGCCACGGGTAGTGGAGCTGGGGCCAACGTCCTGACTTTC. Protein product: CATGSGAGANVLTF.